The 20 T cell receptor beta chains given below trace back to one sample, sequenced in a study of T cell responses to AZD1222 COVID-19 vaccine (dated by TCRdb to 2020 to 2023). To prepare the library, the immunoSEQ multiplex PCR assay was applied. TCRdb limited this immuneACCESS table to in-frame rearrangements with V and J called. A share of clones is missing; checked studies link under half to unresolved V genes, and the rest is unexplained. The sample table shows approximately 150,000 clones, and around 90% are seen once. Jointly, the top ten make up 1.5% to 2% of the sample. The time point label for this specimen denotes: about 28 days (+/-7) after the second vaccine dose. The specimen was peripheral blood, collected 28 days after the second AZD1222 dose. The receptors derive from an adult who received the AZD1222 COVID-19 vaccine.

The chain employs TRBV28 and TRBJ1-1; D might be TRBD1 (5 bases). This CDR3 comprises 18 residues. Trimming left V 1 base short and J 3 bases short, with 21 bases between. Germline V lookup: CDR1 MDHEN, CDR2 SYDVKM. The CDR3 bases are TGTGCCAGCAGTTTATATCCCGAGGCCAAAGGGGTCTACACTGAAGCTTTCTTT. This sequence encodes CASSLYPEAKGVYTEAFF.

V usage is TRBV12-3 or TRBV12-4 and J usage is TRBJ1-5; no reliable D call. Trimming removed 2 bases from V and 7 bases from J, with 6 bases in between. CDR3 length equals 12 residues. The CDR3 sequence is CASSLPRQPQHF. CDR3 nucleotide sequence: TGTGCCAGCAGTTTACCGCGGCAGCCCCAGCATTTT.

This clone was seen a handful of times. The V call is TRBV6-2 or TRBV6-3, the J call TRBJ2-1; 8 nucleotides align to TRBD2. Germline V lookup: CDR1 MNHEY, CDR2 SVGEGT. CDR3 length equals 13 residues. V was pared by 5 bases and J by 12 bases, with 9 bases of the junction left unmatched. The CDR3 spells CASSGLAAGRQFF. Here the CDR3 DNA reads TGTGCCAGCAGTGGACTAGCCGCCGGGAGGCAGTTCTTC.

The V call is TRBV19, the J call TRBJ1-5; D gene uncertain. Per the germline V gene, CDR1 is LNHDA and CDR2 is SQIVND (reference sequence). The ends were cut back, 7 bases at V and 1 base at J, with 14 bases in the middle. CDR3 size: 15 residues. The CDR3 coding sequence is TGTGCCAGTACGCTTATCCGAGGGAGCAATCAGCCCCAGCATTTT. This sequence encodes CASTLIRGSNQPQHF.

V usage is TRBV4-3 and J usage is TRBJ1-2; weak D call: TRBD1 (5 bases). The ends were cut back, 1 base at V and 3 bases at J, with 12 bases in the middle. CDR3 length: 15 amino acids. Germline V lookup: CDR1 LGHNA, CDR2 YSLEER. The chain's CDR3 is CASSQVGPGDYGYTF. The DNA for the CDR3 is TGCGCCAGCAGCCAAGTGGGACCCGGGGACTATGGCTACACCTTC.

This clone was detected only once. The V and J genes are TRBV12-3 or TRBV12-4 and TRBJ1-1, with D unresolved. With 3 bases removed from V and 7 bases from J, the gap between germline ends came to 6 bases. This CDR3 region has 11 residues. CDR3 coding DNA: TGTGCCAGCAGTTTCGGCAGTGAAGCTTTCTTT. Protein: CASSFGSEAFF.

The gene calls are TRBV19 and TRBJ1-1; no clear D. V was trimmed by 5 bases and J by 0 bases, leaving 7 bases between them. This CDR3 comprises 13 residues. The germline gives CDR1 LNHDA, CDR2 SQIVND (reference sequence). This CDR3 reads CASSPGVNTEAFF. CDR3 bases: TGTGCCAGTAGTCCCGGGGTGAACACTGAAGCTTTCTTT.

This chain joins TRBV19 and TRBJ2-1; 7 bases map to TRBD1. Germline V gene data show CDR1 as LNHDA and CDR2 as SQIVND (reference sequence). After removal of 5 bases from V and 4 bases from J, the junction contained 2 bases not matched to a gene. This CDR3 contains 13 residues. The CDR3 region has the DNA TGTGCCAGTAGTCTGACAGGGTACAATGAGCAGTTCTTC. Translation gives CASSLTGYNEQFF.

This chain connects TRBV24-1 to TRBJ1-5; D gene uncertain. CDR1 and CDR2 (germline): KGHDR, SFDVKD. The V end was cut by 5 bases, the J end by 9 bases, with 16 bases between. The CDR3 extends over 14 amino acids. This chain's CDR3 is CATSGAEIITPQHF. In DNA, the CDR3 is TGTGCCACCAGTGGGGCGGAGATCATCACGCCCCAGCATTTT.

The V gene is TRBV19, the J gene TRBJ2-1; D unresolved. Germline assignment: CDR1 LNHDA and CDR2 SQIVND (reference sequence). V dropped 8 bases and J dropped 0 bases, with 5 bases sitting between them. CDR3 length: 12 residues. The CDR3 nucleotides are TGTGCCAGTGGCAGCTCCTACAATGAGCAGTTCTTC. Protein product: CASGSSYNEQFF.

The chain couples TRBV6-1 to TRBJ1-5; D not certain. Trimming removed 4 bases from V and 3 bases from J, with 16 bases in between. CDR1 MNHNS and CDR2 SASEGT come from the germline V gene. There are 16 residues in the CDR3. The CDR3 region has the DNA TGTGCCAGCAGTGGGGAGGCCGGAGGGATCAATCAGCCCCAGCATTTT. This codes for CASSGEAGGINQPQHF.

The chain links TRBV12-3 or TRBV12-4 to TRBJ1-2; D is undetermined. The CDR3 loop spans 12 amino acids. V dropped 8 bases and J dropped 0 bases, with 7 bases sitting between them. The CDR3 region has the DNA TGTGCCAGCGAGGCAACTAACTATGGCTACACCTTC. It translates to CASEATNYGYTF.

This rearrangement joins TRBV18 to TRBJ2-3; 9 bases are a match to TRBD2. Germline V lookup: CDR1 KGHSH, CDR2 LQKENI. V lost 0 bases and J lost 0; bases outside the gene matches: 4. The length of the CDR3 is 17 residues. CDR3 DNA sequence: TGTGCCAGCTCACCACCGGGACTAGCCGCTAGCACAGATACGCAGTATTTT. Its translation is CASSPPGLAASTDTQYF.

This clone was seen only once. V gene TRBV4-2 combines with J gene TRBJ2-1, with 9 bases identical to TRBD2. The J segment lost 6 bases and the V segment lost 0 bases, leaving 6 bases of the junction unmatched. Per the germline V gene, CDR1 is LGHNA and CDR2 is YNFKEQ. CDR3 length: 16 amino acids. For the CDR3, the DNA is TGTGCCAGCAGCCAAGATTCCAGCGGGAGGCGCAATGAGCAGTTCTTC. Translating gives CASSQDSSGRRNEQFF.

CDR3 protein: CASSVSGESGNTIYF. The CDR3 DNA reads as TGTGCCAGCAGCGTCTCAGGGGAATCTGGAAACACCATATATTTT. V gene TRBV9 combines with J gene TRBJ1-3; D is perhaps TRBD1 (6 bases). The length of the CDR3 is 15 residues. V was clipped by 2 bases and J by 1 base, with 10 bases between them. Germline CDR1 reads SGDLS; CDR2 reads YYNGEE.

This chain links TRBV3-1 (or the pseudogene TRBV3-2) with TRBJ2-1, with D uncertain. Germline V gives CDR1 LGHDT, CDR2 YNNKEL (reference sequence). The CDR3 is made up of 11 amino acids. V dropped 8 bases and J dropped 9 bases, with 11 bases sitting between them. The CDR3 DNA follows: TGTGCCAGCGGGCAGCAGTTTGAGCAGTTCTTC. Protein product: CASGQQFEQFF.

This clone appeared a few times. The chain couples TRBV9 to TRBJ2-7; TRBD2 might be the D (6 bases). V lost 4 bases, J lost 4 bases, and 15 bases lay in between. This CDR3 contains 14 residues. Germline CDR1 and CDR2: SGDLS and YYNGEE. CDR3 region: CASSPYDREYEQYF. The CDR3 DNA reads TGTGCCAGCAGCCCCTATGACCGGGAGTACGAGCAGTACTTC.

The chain has TRBV18 and TRBJ2-3, with 8 bases matching TRBD1. Trimming removed 3 bases from V and 0 bases from J; junction bases left unmatched: 8. The CDR3 has 17 amino acids. In germline, CDR1 is KGHSH, CDR2 LQKENI. The CDR3 loop is CASSPGRQGTSTDTQYF. CDR3 coding DNA: TGTGCCAGCTCACCTGGGCGACAGGGGACTAGCACAGATACGCAGTATTTT.

The chain recombines TRBV3-1 (or the pseudogene TRBV3-2) with TRBJ1-3; D gene ambiguous. Germline V gives CDR1 LGHDT, CDR2 YNNKEL (reference sequence). This CDR3 is 14 amino acids long. Trimming stripped 3 bases from V and 0 bases from J, with 6 bases between. Here the CDR3 reads CASSQGSSGNTIYF. The CDR3 DNA follows: TGTGCCAGCAGCCAGGGCAGCTCTGGAAACACCATATATTTT.

The chain links TRBV7-7 to TRBJ2-5; 7 bases match TRBD2. CDR1 SSHAT and CDR2 FNYEAQ come from the germline V gene (reference sequence). J was trimmed by 4 bases and V by 2 bases; bases with no gene match: 13. CDR3 length: 17 residues. CDR3 bases: TGTGCCAGCAGCTTAAGCCCCCCGGGTAGCGGGCCAGAGACCCAGTACTTC. Translating gives CASSLSPPGSGPETQYF.